This TCR beta chain emerged from a study of HIV-infected patients and healthy controls (dated by TCRdb to the mid-2010s). Looking at the study overall: CD4 counts rose modestly but significantly in most of the 16 patients after three months of therapy, yet stayed below normal ranges. The study asked whether deep sequencing of the TCR repertoire from small blood samples of HIV patients could detect immune perturbation and reconstitution. Patients exhibited no overall T-cell lymphocytopenia, and total CDR3 counts per chain were not significantly different from those of controls. CD8 counts did not change consistently during early therapy, while the CD4:CD8 ratio increased slightly. After a further year of therapy, viral load was undetectable in all patients, having already become undetectable in about 70% of the 16 patients by the second bleed.

Whole blood was used without cell fractionation, so all unsorted peripheral T cells were reflected in the repertoire. For RNA extraction, 2.5 ml of peripheral blood was drawn into Tempus tubes. The study enrolled HIV-infected adults who had not yet received antiretroviral therapy and were about to begin treatment, and it processed the first sixteen eligible patients. Patients were deemed ineligible for enrollment if they had febrile or AIDS-related illness, tumors, hepatitis B or C coinfection, immunomodulatory therapy, recent vaccination or treatment interruptions. The TURBO-DNase kit was used to remove leftover genomic DNA, and GLOBINclear was used to deplete globin mRNA. Just before antiretroviral therapy was started, pretreatment blood was collected from HIV-infected patients. Germline trimming: 4 bases from V, 5 bases from J; junction bases outside gene matches: 11. Including the terminal cysteine and phenylalanine, the CDR3 comprises 16 residues. The retained sequence is limited to the CDR3, 48 bases, with the frame set at the first base. Based on the germline V gene (reference sequence), the CDR1 and CDR2 sequences are MNHEY and SMNVEV.

What the research found in general, with its limitations: Roughly threefold more distinct CDR3s and higher Shannon diversity were observed in healthy control repertoires than in untreated HIV+ repertoires. Significantly different mean usage between HIV-infected patients and controls was observed for eight alpha and eight beta V genes. Using whole blood restricted sequencing depth and prevented separating the dynamics of distinct T-cell subpopulations. Most CMV-associated CDR3s became more frequent during therapy, although their change was not significant, whereas HIV-associated CDR3s showed a significant decrease in frequency. In HIV-infected patients, the apparent post-therapy recovery of the Gini index was not replicated in size-matched repertoire data. By Jaccard index and by the count of highly shared sequences, healthy controls shared more CDR3s between individuals than HIV+ patients did. HLA typing of donors was not performed in the study. Alpha-chain CDR3s from MAIT cells occurred at high frequency in healthy controls but were severely depleted in HIV+ repertoires. The observed differences in diversity were not explained by the slight differences in age and sex profiles between the study cohorts. The pairing of alpha and beta chains was not determined in the samples. Differing numbers of distinct sequences in patients and controls hindered comparison, and size-matching assigned excessive weight to rare events in the HIV-infected data. HIV-infected repertoires showed significantly elevated mean Gini indices relative to controls, which possibly reflects oligoclonality. Only sixteen HIV-infected individuals were processed, which the authors considered a major limit on how widely the findings apply.

SuperScript III was used to reverse transcribe 500 ng RNA with primers targeting the alpha and beta constant regions. Separate alpha and beta chain libraries were made by chain-specific third strand synthesis with multiplexing indices. In the protocol, all rearrangements within a chain were amplified with a single primer pair so that primer bias was avoided, and molecular barcodes were added to each cDNA molecule. The SP2 sequencing primer site and a random hexamer were carried on a 5' RACE adapter, to which purified cDNA was joined by T4 RNA Ligase 1. Second strand synthesis was primed from the SP2 site with Phusion polymerase, using slow temperature ramps to favor optimal annealing. The 12-nucleotide barcode on each molecule comprised two random hexamer sequences, both introduced before amplification and concatenated. An amplification PCR of about 24 cycles with P5s and P7 primers came after a short first PCR that had added P5 and P7 adapter elements plus a second index. The libraries went through 27 PCR cycles in total, were quantified on a Qubit, were sized on a Bioanalyzer, and were diluted to roughly 4 nM. Normalized libraries were sequenced on an Illumina MiSeq with 2 x 250 paired-end kits. Reverse transcription reactions were cleaned up on MinElute columns and eluted into about 11 ul Tris-Cl. Adapter ligations were incubated for about 22 hours at 16 degrees C and subsequently purified with AMPure XP beads at a 1:1 ratio. In the original analysis: Demultiplexed FASTQ files were processed with a modified Decombinator by which V, J, insert and barcode information was output. Sequences that shared a barcode but differed from the dominant sequence were treated as errors and discarded, and barcodes were clustered at Levenshtein distance 3 and counted to estimate the original cDNA molecules. The R packages ineq, vegan, igraph and RCytoscape were used for downstream analyses, together with IMGT nomenclature and CDR3 definitions. V gene usage was computed over distinct sequences, each TCR counted once to avoid skew from clonal expansion. Unique CDR3 amino acid sequences within a donor were connected in similarity networks whenever two sequences differed by a single Levenshtein edit. In the repertoires, a search was made for a compiled set of published HIV-specific CDR3s (about 97 alpha, 600 to 900 beta) and CMV-specific CDR3s (under 14 alpha, over 250 beta). Lower sequence numbers were not the cause of the decreased diversity in patients, as random subsampling to size-matched repertoires showed. Through fastp at Q25 and MiXCR, TCRdb rebuilt clones from the public reads, retaining in-frame beta chains. Identical CDR3 proteins give one entry, which carries the most common genes and DNA. None of the V and J calls come from the authors' own analysis; TCRdb made them. The sample data list about 9,600 distinct CDR3 sequences, and less than 9.5% of these were observed just once. About 37% of the sample is in the top ten clones.

Many counts were recorded for this clonotype. The specificity of this receptor is unknown. Per-base qualities were not stored, and no clone one base away is much larger. Sequencing used blood, obtained before antiretroviral therapy. The chain is encoded by TRBV27 joined to TRBJ2-7, with 10 bases matching TRBD1. The source is an adult with HIV infection. Here the CDR3 is given as CASSYGEGQGYHEQYF. The nucleotide sequence reads as follows: TGTGCCAGCAGTTACGGGGAGGGACAGGGGTATCACGAGCAGTACTTC.